These T cell receptor beta chains were read from a single sample in a study of blood T cell repertoires in COVID-19. The method was immunoSEQ multiplex PCR; TCRdb's version includes in-frame clones alone and lacks a portion of them. The sample includes about 170,000 clones, roughly 81% of them seen just once. The sample comprised peripheral blood. All receptors derive from a woman of 80 years or more with COVID-19, enrolled during active disease. Both conserved end residues are part of each CDR3. A D gene is named only where the DNA matches it firmly. Clone sizes are given selectively: once, few, many, or a class where the clone is expanded.

d_call: .; j_call: TRBJ2-1; clone_size: .; v_call: TRBV21-1; cdr3_length: 16; cdr3_nt: TGTGCCAGCAGCAAACTGGTAGCGCCCGGATACAATGAGCAGTTCTTC; cdr3_aa: CASSKLVAPGYNEQFF
d_call: TRBD2; j_call: TRBJ2-7; clone_size: .; v_call: TRBV7-2; cdr3_length: 14; cdr3_nt: TGTGCCAGCAGCCCGAGCGGGAGCTCCTACGAGCAGTACTTC; cdr3_aa: CASSPSGSSYEQYF
d_call: TRBD2; j_call: TRBJ2-7; clone_size: .; v_call: TRBV5-4; cdr3_length: 16; cdr3_nt: TGTGCCAGCAGCTTGGCGATAGGGCGGGAGGGCTTCGAGCAGTACTTC; cdr3_aa: CASSLAIGREGFEQYF
d_call: .; j_call: TRBJ1-4; clone_size: .; v_call: TRBV9; cdr3_length: 16; cdr3_nt: TGTGCCAGCAGCGTAGGCGGGGGAATAGGGAATGAAAAACTGTTTTTT; cdr3_aa: CASSVGGGIGNEKLFF
d_call: TRBD1; j_call: TRBJ2-2; clone_size: .; v_call: TRBV5-1; cdr3_length: 15; cdr3_nt: TGCGCCAGCAGCTATCGGACAGGCGGCACCGGGGAGCTGTTTTTT; cdr3_aa: CASSYRTGGTGELFF
d_call: TRBD1; j_call: TRBJ2-5; clone_size: .; v_call: TRBV4-3; cdr3_length: 17; cdr3_nt: TGCGCCAGCAGCCAGCGACGGACAGGGATCGACTGGGAGACCCAGTACTTC; cdr3_aa: CASSQRRTGIDWETQYF
d_call: TRBD2; j_call: TRBJ2-7; clone_size: .; v_call: TRBV5-1; cdr3_length: 15; cdr3_nt: TGCGCCAGCAGCCAACTAGCGGGACTTTCCTACGAGCAGTACTTC; cdr3_aa: CASSQLAGLSYEQYF
d_call: TRBD1; j_call: TRBJ1-1; clone_size: .; v_call: TRBV30; cdr3_length: 13; cdr3_nt: TGTGCAACCGACAGGGGCTTGAACACTGAAGCTTTCTTT; cdr3_aa: CATDRGLNTEAFF
d_call: .; j_call: TRBJ1-2; clone_size: .; v_call: TRBV18; cdr3_length: 13; cdr3_nt: TGTGCCAGCTCACCACAGGGAGGAAAAGGCTACACCTTC; cdr3_aa: CASSPQGGKGYTF
d_call: TRBD2; j_call: TRBJ2-1; clone_size: few; v_call: TRBV7-6; cdr3_length: 15; cdr3_nt: TGTGCCAGCAGCCCGAGGGGCGGGGGGGCGAATGAGCAGTTCTTC; cdr3_aa: CASSPRGGGANEQFF
d_call: TRBD2; j_call: TRBJ2-5; clone_size: few; v_call: TRBV4-1; cdr3_length: 19; cdr3_nt: TGCGCCAGCAGCCAAGAATCGATGGAAGAAGCGGGGTGGGAAGAGACCCAGTACTTC; cdr3_aa: CASSQESMEEAGWEETQYF
d_call: .; j_call: TRBJ2-5; clone_size: few; v_call: TRBV13; cdr3_length: 14; cdr3_nt: TGTGCCAGCAGCTTAGGAACAGGGCAAGAGACCCAGTACTTC; cdr3_aa: CASSLGTGQETQYF
d_call: .; j_call: TRBJ1-3; clone_size: few; v_call: TRBV12-3/TRBV12-4; cdr3_length: 12; cdr3_nt: TGTGCCAGCAGGCGCTCTGGAAACACCATATATTTT; cdr3_aa: CASRRSGNTIYF
d_call: TRBD2; j_call: TRBJ2-7; clone_size: .; v_call: TRBV2; cdr3_length: 15; cdr3_nt: TGTGCCAGCAGGGGGACTAGCGGGAGGATAGGCGAGCAGTACTTC; cdr3_aa: CASRGTSGRIGEQYF
d_call: .; j_call: TRBJ2-1; clone_size: .; v_call: TRBV9; cdr3_length: 16; cdr3_nt: TGTGCCAGCAGCGTAGCCGGGACATTGGGCTACAATGAGCAGTTCTTC; cdr3_aa: CASSVAGTLGYNEQFF
d_call: TRBD1; j_call: TRBJ1-2; clone_size: .; v_call: TRBV28; cdr3_length: 15; cdr3_nt: TGTGCCAGCAGTTCGCCGGGACAGGGGAGCTATGGCTACACCTTC; cdr3_aa: CASSSPGQGSYGYTF
d_call: TRBD2; j_call: TRBJ2-7; clone_size: .; v_call: TRBV5-1; cdr3_length: 16; cdr3_nt: TGCGCCAGCAGCTTGGTACTGGGCGGGAGTTTCTACGAGCAGTACTTC; cdr3_aa: CASSLVLGGSFYEQYF
d_call: TRBD1; j_call: TRBJ2-7; clone_size: .; v_call: TRBV6-6; cdr3_length: 14; cdr3_nt: TGTGCCAGCAGAGGGACAGCGCGGCTAAGGGAGCAGTACTTC; cdr3_aa: CASRGTARLREQYF
d_call: .; j_call: TRBJ1-5; clone_size: once; v_call: TRBV10-3; cdr3_length: 14; cdr3_nt: TGTGCCATCAGCCAAGGACAGAACAATCAGCCCCAGCATTTT; cdr3_aa: CAISQGQNNQPQHF
d_call: TRBD1; j_call: TRBJ2-7; clone_size: .; v_call: TRBV19; cdr3_length: 15; cdr3_nt: TGTGCCAGTCAACACGCCACGGGACAGTCCTACGAGCAGTACTTC; cdr3_aa: CASQHATGQSYEQYF
d_call: TRBD2; j_call: TRBJ2-2; clone_size: few; v_call: TRBV3-1/TRBV3-2; cdr3_length: 15; cdr3_nt: TGTGCCAGCAGCCCAGCGGGGGGGCTAACCGGGGAGCTGTTTTTT; cdr3_aa: CASSPAGGLTGELFF
d_call: .; j_call: TRBJ2-3; clone_size: .; v_call: TRBV18; cdr3_length: 15; cdr3_nt: TGTGCCAGCTCACCGCAGGCCCTAGCCACAGATACGCAGTATTTT; cdr3_aa: CASSPQALATDTQYF
d_call: .; j_call: TRBJ2-6; clone_size: few; v_call: TRBV6-6; cdr3_length: 14; cdr3_nt: TGTGCCAGCAGCGGGACTGCTGGGGCCAACGTCCTGACTTTC; cdr3_aa: CASSGTAGANVLTF
d_call: .; j_call: TRBJ1-2; clone_size: .; v_call: TRBV2; cdr3_length: 12; cdr3_nt: TGTGCCAGCAGTGTCGACATCTATGGCTACACCTTC; cdr3_aa: CASSVDIYGYTF
d_call: TRBD2; j_call: TRBJ2-2; clone_size: few; v_call: TRBV9; cdr3_length: 14; cdr3_nt: TGTGCCAGCAGCCTTAGCGGGAACTCAAAGGAGCTGTTTTTT; cdr3_aa: CASSLSGNSKELFF
d_call: .; j_call: TRBJ2-5; clone_size: once; v_call: TRBV5-4; cdr3_length: 11; cdr3_nt: TGTGCCAGCAGCTTAAAAGGGGCCCAGTACTTC; cdr3_aa: CASSLKGAQYF
d_call: TRBD2; j_call: TRBJ2-3; clone_size: .; v_call: TRBV5-1; cdr3_length: 14; cdr3_nt: TGCGCCAGCAGCTCGACTAGCGGGAGCCTTACGCAGTATTTT; cdr3_aa: CASSSTSGSLTQYF
d_call: TRBD2; j_call: TRBJ2-3; clone_size: .; v_call: TRBV4-1; cdr3_length: 20; cdr3_nt: TGCGCCAGCAGCCGGGAACCGGGACTAGCGGGGGACTCTAGCACAGATACGCAGTATTTT; cdr3_aa: CASSREPGLAGDSSTDTQYF
d_call: TRBD2; j_call: TRBJ2-1; clone_size: .; v_call: TRBV9; cdr3_length: 18; cdr3_nt: TGTGCCAGCAGCGTACAAAGGCTAGCGGGGGGCGTTTACAATGAGCAGTTCTTC; cdr3_aa: CASSVQRLAGGVYNEQFF
d_call: TRBD1; j_call: TRBJ1-6; clone_size: .; v_call: TRBV27; cdr3_length: 16; cdr3_nt: TGTGCCAGCAGTTTATTCGGGACAGGGCTTAATTCACCCCTCCACTTT; cdr3_aa: CASSLFGTGLNSPLHF
d_call: TRBD2; j_call: TRBJ2-5; clone_size: .; v_call: TRBV3-1/TRBV3-2; cdr3_length: 18; cdr3_nt: TGTGCCAGCAGCCAGAGGCGCTCCGGCGGGGGGGAAGGGGAGACCCAGTACTTC; cdr3_aa: CASSQRRSGGGEGETQYF
d_call: .; j_call: TRBJ2-2; clone_size: .; v_call: TRBV7-2; cdr3_length: 16; cdr3_nt: TGTGCCAGCAGCTTAGTCGGGGGGCGCTGGGCCGGGGAGCTGTTTTTT; cdr3_aa: CASSLVGGRWAGELFF
d_call: TRBD1; j_call: TRBJ2-7; clone_size: few; v_call: TRBV5-1; cdr3_length: 15; cdr3_nt: TGCGCCAGCAGCTTGGTCGCGGACAGGTCGTACGAGCAGTACTTC; cdr3_aa: CASSLVADRSYEQYF
d_call: .; j_call: TRBJ2-2; clone_size: .; v_call: TRBV29-1; cdr3_length: 14; cdr3_nt: TGCAGCGTCCAAGATCACATAAACACCGGGGAGCTGTTTTTT; cdr3_aa: CSVQDHINTGELFF
d_call: .; j_call: TRBJ1-1; clone_size: .; v_call: TRBV19; cdr3_length: 15; cdr3_nt: TGTGCCAGTAGTATGGTGGGGGCGGTGAACACTGAAGCTTTCTTT; cdr3_aa: CASSMVGAVNTEAFF
d_call: .; j_call: TRBJ1-2; clone_size: once; v_call: TRBV29-1; cdr3_length: 12; cdr3_nt: TGCAGCGTTGAACGGTTTAACTATGGCTACACCTTC; cdr3_aa: CSVERFNYGYTF
d_call: .; j_call: TRBJ1-2; clone_size: few; v_call: TRBV28; cdr3_length: 12; cdr3_nt: TGTGCCAGCAGTTCCCGTAACTATGGCTACACCTTC; cdr3_aa: CASSSRNYGYTF
d_call: .; j_call: TRBJ2-5; clone_size: .; v_call: TRBV5-1; cdr3_length: 15; cdr3_nt: TGCGCCAGCAGCTTTTCCGGACAGACTAAAGAGACCCAGTACTTC; cdr3_aa: CASSFSGQTKETQYF
d_call: .; j_call: TRBJ2-5; clone_size: .; v_call: TRBV18; cdr3_length: 14; cdr3_nt: TGTGCCAGCTCACCCCCCCCTGGGGCCGAGACCCAGTACTTC; cdr3_aa: CASSPPPGAETQYF
d_call: TRBD1; j_call: TRBJ1-3; clone_size: .; v_call: TRBV19; cdr3_length: 16; cdr3_nt: TGTGCCAGTAGAGACAGGGGATTAAACTCTGGAAACACCATATATTTT; cdr3_aa: CASRDRGLNSGNTIYF
d_call: TRBD1; j_call: TRBJ2-2; clone_size: .; v_call: TRBV24-1; cdr3_length: 15; cdr3_nt: TGTGCCACCAGTGATTCCGGACAGGGGGCCGGGGAGCTGTTTTTT; cdr3_aa: CATSDSGQGAGELFF
d_call: .; j_call: TRBJ2-1; clone_size: .; v_call: TRBV5-6; cdr3_length: 15; cdr3_nt: TGTGCCAGCAGCTTTCCTGGGAGTACCTACAATGAGCAGTTCTTC; cdr3_aa: CASSFPGSTYNEQFF
d_call: .; j_call: TRBJ1-1; clone_size: .; v_call: TRBV21-1; cdr3_length: 14; cdr3_nt: TGTGCCAGCCCTAGATCCCCCACCAGGGCTGAAGCTTTCTTT; cdr3_aa: CASPRSPTRAEAFF
d_call: TRBD1; j_call: TRBJ2-7; clone_size: .; v_call: TRBV19; cdr3_length: 15; cdr3_nt: TGTGCCACCCACCTGGACAGGGCGTCGTTATACGAGCAGTACTTC; cdr3_aa: CATHLDRASLYEQYF
d_call: .; j_call: TRBJ1-1; clone_size: few; v_call: TRBV29-1; cdr3_length: 13; cdr3_nt: TGCAGCGGCAAGTGGCCCTTTAACACTGAAGCTTTCTTT; cdr3_aa: CSGKWPFNTEAFF
d_call: TRBD2; j_call: TRBJ2-1; clone_size: .; v_call: TRBV6-4; cdr3_length: 15; cdr3_nt: TGTGCCAGCAGTGCAGGGACTACCTTATACAATGAGCAGTTCTTC; cdr3_aa: CASSAGTTLYNEQFF
d_call: .; j_call: TRBJ2-3; clone_size: .; v_call: TRBV28; cdr3_length: 16; cdr3_nt: TGTGCCAGCAACCCGGCAGGCCCTTTGCCTGGAGGTACGCAGTATTTT; cdr3_aa: CASNPAGPLPGGTQYF
d_call: TRBD1; j_call: TRBJ2-5; clone_size: .; v_call: TRBV5-5; cdr3_length: 15; cdr3_nt: TGTGCCAGCAGCTCGCCGGGGACAGGGGCCGAGACCCAGTACTTC; cdr3_aa: CASSSPGTGAETQYF
d_call: .; j_call: TRBJ1-1; clone_size: .; v_call: TRBV12-1; cdr3_length: 16; cdr3_nt: TGTGCCAGCAGCTTTGTAGGAGGTGGGGTGAACACTGAAGCTTTCTTT; cdr3_aa: CASSFVGGGVNTEAFF
d_call: .; j_call: TRBJ2-5; clone_size: .; v_call: TRBV11-2; cdr3_length: 12; cdr3_nt: TGTGCCAGCAGCCTTAATTCGGAGACCCAGTACTTC; cdr3_aa: CASSLNSETQYF
d_call: .; j_call: TRBJ1-1; clone_size: .; v_call: TRBV6-5; cdr3_length: 13; cdr3_nt: TGTGCCAGCCTCCCCAAGGGGGTAACTGAAGCTTTCTTT; cdr3_aa: CASLPKGVTEAFF
d_call: TRBD2; j_call: TRBJ2-1; clone_size: .; v_call: TRBV4-1; cdr3_length: 17; cdr3_nt: TGCGCCAGCAGCCAAGATCAGTTAGCGGGGCAATACAATGAGCAGTTCTTC; cdr3_aa: CASSQDQLAGQYNEQFF
d_call: .; j_call: TRBJ1-3; clone_size: .; v_call: TRBV3-1/TRBV3-2; cdr3_length: 19; cdr3_nt: TGTGCCAGCAGCCAAGGGGGTCCGGGACACTGGAACTCTGGAAACACCATATATTTT; cdr3_aa: CASSQGGPGHWNSGNTIYF
d_call: .; j_call: TRBJ1-2; clone_size: .; v_call: TRBV7-3; cdr3_length: 13; cdr3_nt: TGTGCCAGCAGCTTACGGGGGGTGGAAGGCTACACCTTC; cdr3_aa: CASSLRGVEGYTF